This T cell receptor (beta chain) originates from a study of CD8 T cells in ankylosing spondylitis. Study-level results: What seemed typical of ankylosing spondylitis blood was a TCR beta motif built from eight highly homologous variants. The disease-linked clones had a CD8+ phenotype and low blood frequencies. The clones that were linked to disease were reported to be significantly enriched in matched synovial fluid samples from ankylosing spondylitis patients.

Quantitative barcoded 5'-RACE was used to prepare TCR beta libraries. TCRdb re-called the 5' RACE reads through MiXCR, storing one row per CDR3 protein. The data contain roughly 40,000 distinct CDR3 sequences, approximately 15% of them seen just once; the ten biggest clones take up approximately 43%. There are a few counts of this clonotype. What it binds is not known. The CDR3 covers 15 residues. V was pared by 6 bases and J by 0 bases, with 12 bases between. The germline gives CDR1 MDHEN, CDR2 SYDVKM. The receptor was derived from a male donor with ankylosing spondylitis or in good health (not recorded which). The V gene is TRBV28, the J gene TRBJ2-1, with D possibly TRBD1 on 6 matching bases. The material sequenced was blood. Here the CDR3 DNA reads TGTGCCAGCAGCTACGGACAGATCTCCTACAATGAGCAGTTCTTC. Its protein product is CASSYGQISYNEQFF.